This is a list of T cell receptor beta chains from one sample in a study of CD8 T cells in Susac syndrome. TCRdb re-derived calls from the immunoSEQ multiplex PCR reads in MiXCR, one entry per CDR3 protein. This sample yields almost 450,000 distinct CDR3 sequences, of which more than 80% are seen a single time; approximately 0.12% belongs to the top ten. Sequences were obtained from CD8+ T cells from PBMCs. These receptors were obtained from a human donor with multiple sclerosis. Both conserved end residues are part of each CDR3. The D gene is left open where the match is weak. Only part of the rows carry a size: once, few, many, or a class if the clone is expanded.

-	TRBV6-4	-	TRBJ1-5	TGTGCCAGCAGTCCGCTTGGAGGGGGTAATCAGCCCCAGCATTTT	CASSPLGGGNQPQHF
-	TRBV27	-	TRBJ1-6	TGTGCCAGCAGTTGGCACCAAGGGGCTAATTCACCCCTCCACTTT	CASSWHQGANSPLHF
TRBD1	TRBV5-1	few	TRBJ2-7	TGCGCCAGCCACGGGTCCGGGACAGGGGCCCCCGAGCAGTACTTC	CASHGSGTGAPEQYF
-	TRBV6-1	few	TRBJ1-1	TGTGCCAGCATCGAGGGCGAGGACACTGAAGCTTTCTTT	CASIEGEDTEAFF
-	TRBV30	-	TRBJ1-3	TGTGCCTGGAGTCCCCCCTGGGGAGGGGAGTACTCTGGAAACACCATATATTTT	CAWSPPWGGEYSGNTIYF
-	TRBV20-1	-	TRBJ1-1	TGCAGTGCTAGAGATCAAGGGGAAACAAACACTGAAGCTTTCTTT	CSARDQGETNTEAFF
-	TRBV20-1	-	TRBJ1-4	TGCAGTGCTAACGGACAGTTAACTAATGAAAAACTGTTTTTT	CSANGQLTNEKLFF
-	TRBV10-3	-	TRBJ2-5	TGTGCCATCAGTGAGTCCATCGCCGAAGGTAGCAGCAAAGAGACCCAGTACTTC	CAISESIAEGSSKETQYF
-	TRBV6-5	-	TRBJ1-5	TGTGCCAGCAGTTATGACACTAATCAGCCCCAGCATTTT	CASSYDTNQPQHF
TRBD1	TRBV15	-	TRBJ2-5	TGTGCCACCAGCACAGTACGACAGGGTCAAGAGACCCAGTACTTC	CATSTVRQGQETQYF
-	TRBV13	-	TRBJ2-3	TGTGCCAGCAGCTTGGGCTATCCTAGCACAGATACGCAGTATTTT	CASSLGYPSTDTQYF
TRBD1	TRBV20-1	once	TRBJ2-5	TGCAGTGCTAGATACACAGGACAGGTTTTAGACCAAGAGACCCAGTACTTC	CSARYTGQVLDQETQYF
TRBD2	TRBV7-9	-	TRBJ2-3	TGTGCCAGCAGCTTAAAGGGCCCGGGACTAGTGACAGATACGCAGTATTTT	CASSLKGPGLVTDTQYF
-	TRBV18	-	TRBJ1-1	TGTGCCAGCTCTAAGATGGTGGGCGACACTGAAGCTTTCTTT	CASSKMVGDTEAFF
-	TRBV6-2/TRBV6-3	-	TRBJ2-1	TGTGCCAGCAGTAACCTGGACTACTACAATGAGCAGTTCTTC	CASSNLDYYNEQFF
-	TRBV11-2	few	TRBJ1-1	TGTGCCAGCAGCTTAGATCCCTTTTGGGTTGAGGTTTTCTTT	CASSLDPFWVEVFF
-	TRBV10-3	-	TRBJ1-1	TGTGCCATCACATCAGGGGACACTGAAGCTTTCTTT	CAITSGDTEAFF
-	TRBV19	-	TRBJ1-1	TGTGCCAGTAAACAAAACAGGGACACTGAAGCTTTCTTT	CASKQNRDTEAFF
-	TRBV28	-	TRBJ2-3	TGTGCCAGCAGTTCAGGAATAGTGGATACGCAGTATTTT	CASSSGIVDTQYF
TRBD2	TRBV6-5	-	TRBJ2-5	TGTGCCAGCAGTTTTACCGGACTAGCGGGGCAAGAGACCCAGTACTTC	CASSFTGLAGQETQYF
-	TRBV7-9	-	TRBJ2-3	TGTGCCAGCAGCCACTCTAGAGATACGCAGTATTTT	CASSHSRDTQYF
-	TRBV7-9	-	TRBJ2-7	TGTGCCAGCAGCTCTACTGGTCTCCACTCCTACGAGCAGTACTTC	CASSSTGLHSYEQYF
-	TRBV5-1	-	TRBJ2-7	TGCGCCAGCAGCTCCGGGTCTCTCTACGAGCAGTACTTC	CASSSGSLYEQYF
-	TRBV6-1	once	TRBJ2-7	TGTGCCAGCAGTGAAGAGAACAGGGCCTACGAGCAGTACTTC	CASSEENRAYEQYF
-	TRBV19	-	TRBJ1-2	TGTGCCAGTAGTATGTCGTCAGAGAACTATGGCTACACCTTC	CASSMSSENYGYTF